This T cell receptor beta chain was retrieved from a study of technical replicates of blood from a handful of donors. This clone has just one count. The repertoire was sequenced with immunoSEQ multiplex PCR; TCRdb's copy has only in-frame clones and lacks some. Of tens of thousands of clones in the sample, about 92% are singletons; the top ten hold more than 0.2%. Germline V gene data show CDR1 as SEHNR and CDR2 as FQNEAQ (reference sequence). The J segment lost 3 bases and the V segment lost 3 bases, leaving 4 bases of the junction unmatched. The CDR3 has 16 residues. V usage is TRBV7-9 and J usage is TRBJ2-1, with 11 bases lining up with TRBD2. Sequencing was done on a sample of T cells isolated from PBMCs. This clonotype originated in a human donor in good health. CDR3 sequence reads: CASSFSGTSGYNEQFF. The CDR3 DNA reads TGTGCCAGCAGCTTCTCCGGGACTAGCGGCTACAATGAGCAGTTCTTC. Supplemented by reference TRBV7-9 and TRBJ2-1, the full variable domain reads DTGVSQNPRHKITKRGQNVTFRCDPISEHNRLYWYRQTLGQGPEFLTYFQNEAQLEKSRLLSDRFSAERPKGSFSTLEIQRTEQGDSAMYLCASSFSGTSGYNEQFFGPGTRLTVL.